This is a list of T cell receptor beta chains from one sample in a study of identical twins. In TCRdb, the 5' RACE reads were re-called with MiXCR into one record per CDR3 protein. The sample lists hundreds of thousands of distinct CDR3 sequences; over 8.5% were seen once. The sample was also reused in another study, on yellow fever vaccine responses in identical twins.

Sequenced material: PBMCs. The receptors originated from a woman between 18 and 30 years old in good health. CDR3s include the opening cysteine and the closing phenylalanine or tryptophan. A D gene is named only where the DNA matches it firmly. Size tells how often a clone was seen (once, few, many) or the class of an expanded clone, and some rows leave it out.

j_call v_call clone_size d_call cdr3_aa cdr3_nt
TRBJ2-5 TRBV7-9 few NA CASSSLSGSQETQYF TGTGCCAGCAGCTCGTTATCAGGGTCCCAAGAGACCCAGTACTTC
TRBJ2-7 TRBV15 few NA CATSRAAGGSYEQYF TGTGCCACCAGCAGAGCCGCTGGGGGCTCCTACGAGCAGTACTTC
TRBJ1-1 TRBV2 NA TRBD1 CASNRQGTEAFF TGTGCCAGCAACCGACAGGGGACTGAAGCTTTCTTT
TRBJ2-1 TRBV4-3 NA TRBD2 CASSPTGTSGRSSYNEQFF TGCGCCAGCAGCCCCACCGGGACTAGCGGGAGGAGCTCCTACAATGAGCAGTTCTTC
TRBJ1-4 TRBV6-1 few NA CASSDPNEKLFF TGTGCCAGCAGTGATCCGAATGAAAAACTGTTTTTT
TRBJ2-7 TRBV7-8 few TRBD2 CASSSDLSRLAGEQYF TGTGCCAGCAGCTCTGATTTATCTCGACTAGCAGGCGAGCAGTACTTC
TRBJ2-5 TRBV29-1 many NA CSVGRGEQETQYF TGCAGCGTTGGGAGGGGAGAACAAGAGACCCAGTACTTC
TRBJ2-7 TRBV5-1 NA TRBD2 CASRPFTSGRAAEQYF TGCGCCAGCAGACCCTTTACTAGCGGGAGGGCCGCCGAGCAGTACTTC
TRBJ2-1 TRBV7-9 few TRBD2 CASSANPGLAVDEQFF TGTGCCAGCAGCGCCAATCCGGGACTAGCTGTCGATGAGCAGTTCTTC
TRBJ2-1 TRBV7-3 NA TRBD1 CASSLIQGEQFF TGTGCCAGCAGCTTAATACAGGGGGAGCAGTTCTTC
TRBJ2-7 TRBV10-3 many NA CAISEGTLTYEQYF TGTGCCATCAGTGAAGGGACTCTTACCTACGAGCAGTACTTC